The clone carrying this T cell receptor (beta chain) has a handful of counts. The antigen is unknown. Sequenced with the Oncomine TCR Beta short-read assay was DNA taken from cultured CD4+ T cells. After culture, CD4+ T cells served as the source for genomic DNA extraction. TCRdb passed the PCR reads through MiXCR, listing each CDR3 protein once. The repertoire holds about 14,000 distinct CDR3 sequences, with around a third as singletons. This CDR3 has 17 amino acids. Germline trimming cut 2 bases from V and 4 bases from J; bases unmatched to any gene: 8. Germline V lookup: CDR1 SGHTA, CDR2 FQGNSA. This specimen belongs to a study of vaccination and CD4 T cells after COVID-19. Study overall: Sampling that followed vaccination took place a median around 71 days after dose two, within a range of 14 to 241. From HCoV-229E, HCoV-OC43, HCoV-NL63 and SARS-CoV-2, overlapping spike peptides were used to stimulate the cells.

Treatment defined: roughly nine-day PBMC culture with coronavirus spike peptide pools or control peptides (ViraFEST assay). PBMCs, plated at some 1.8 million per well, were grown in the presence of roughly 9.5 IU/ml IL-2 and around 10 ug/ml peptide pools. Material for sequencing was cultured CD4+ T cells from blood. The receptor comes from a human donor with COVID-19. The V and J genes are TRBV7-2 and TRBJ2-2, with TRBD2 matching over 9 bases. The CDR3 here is CASSLSSGGPVTGELFF. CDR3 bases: TGTGCCAGCAGCTTATCAAGCGGGGGGCCTGTCACCGGGGAGCTGTTTTTT.